This T cell receptor (beta chain) emerged from a study of T cells in Graves' hyperthyroidism and ophthalmopathy. Uncontrolled infection, other autoimmune disease, pregnancy or lactation disqualified patients from enrolment. The PBMCs studied were ones that came from roughly 11 ml fresh peripheral blood. This clonotype was detected ten times or more. Its antigen is not known. The V gene's germline CDR1 is SGHTA and CDR2 FQGNSA. Between the trimmed V and J ends, which lost 5 bases and 8 bases, there was a span of 15 bases. The CDR3 length is 13 residues. Template material for amplifying TCR beta CDR3 regions consisted of RNA transcripts. The HTBI primer set served for first-round RT-PCR of the TCR CDR3. Each CDR3 protein is one row after TCRdb ran MiXCR on the multiplex PCR reads. The data contain 500,000 to 650,000 distinct CDR3 sequences, about 14% of them seen just once; the ten biggest clones take up approximately 14%.

Whole-study findings and limits: Blood also held most thyroid clonotypes expanded beyond 0.001.

Sequencing was carried out using blood. This TCR came from a woman aged 40 to 50 with Graves' hyperthyroidism. The rearrangement joins TRBV7-2 to TRBJ1-2; maybe TRBD1 (5 bases). The CDR3 spells CASSLGGLQGYTF. The CDR3, as DNA: TGTGCCAGCAGCCTGGGGGGTTTGCAGGGCTACACCTTC.